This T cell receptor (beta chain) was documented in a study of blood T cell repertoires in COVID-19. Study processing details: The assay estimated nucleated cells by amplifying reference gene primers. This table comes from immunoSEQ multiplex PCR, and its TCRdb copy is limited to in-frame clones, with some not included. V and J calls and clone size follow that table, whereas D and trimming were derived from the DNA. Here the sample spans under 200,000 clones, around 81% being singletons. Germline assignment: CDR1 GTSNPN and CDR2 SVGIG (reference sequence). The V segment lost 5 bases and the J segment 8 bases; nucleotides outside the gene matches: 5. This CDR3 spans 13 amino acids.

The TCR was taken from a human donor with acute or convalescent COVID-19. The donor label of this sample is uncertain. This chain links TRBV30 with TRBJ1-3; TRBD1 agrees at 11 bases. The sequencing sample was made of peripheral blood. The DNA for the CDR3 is TGTGCCTGGGCCGGGACAGGGGGGTACACCATATATTTT. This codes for CAWAGTGGYTIYF.